This paragraph covers one T cell receptor beta chain sequence. The authors' processing: It was from reference gene primer amplification that nucleated cell counts were estimated. Data came from immunoSEQ multiplex PCR; TCRdb stores just in-frame clones and leaves some out. The DNA was the basis for D and trimming; V, J and clone size are from that table. Of 260,000 or so clones listed, approximately 85% are singletons. These data belong to a study of blood T cell repertoires in COVID-19. Across the whole study: In each case, the material was cDNA or gDNA derived from T cells, B-cell-depleted T cells, or PBMCs.

Germline CDR1 reads MNHEY; CDR2 reads SMNVEV (reference sequence). This CDR3 is 18 amino acids long. V shed 1 base, J shed 0 bases, and the junction held 7 bases outside the gene matches. The sequence was obtained from a woman between 65 and 79 years old with acute or convalescent COVID-19. Sequencing used peripheral blood. The rearrangement uses TRBV27 and TRBJ1-5; 9 nucleotides align to TRBD1. CDR3: CASSLWGTGSYSNQPQHF. The CDR3 DNA sequence: TGTGCCAGCAGTTTATGGGGGACAGGGTCTTATAGCAATCAGCCCCAGCATTTT.